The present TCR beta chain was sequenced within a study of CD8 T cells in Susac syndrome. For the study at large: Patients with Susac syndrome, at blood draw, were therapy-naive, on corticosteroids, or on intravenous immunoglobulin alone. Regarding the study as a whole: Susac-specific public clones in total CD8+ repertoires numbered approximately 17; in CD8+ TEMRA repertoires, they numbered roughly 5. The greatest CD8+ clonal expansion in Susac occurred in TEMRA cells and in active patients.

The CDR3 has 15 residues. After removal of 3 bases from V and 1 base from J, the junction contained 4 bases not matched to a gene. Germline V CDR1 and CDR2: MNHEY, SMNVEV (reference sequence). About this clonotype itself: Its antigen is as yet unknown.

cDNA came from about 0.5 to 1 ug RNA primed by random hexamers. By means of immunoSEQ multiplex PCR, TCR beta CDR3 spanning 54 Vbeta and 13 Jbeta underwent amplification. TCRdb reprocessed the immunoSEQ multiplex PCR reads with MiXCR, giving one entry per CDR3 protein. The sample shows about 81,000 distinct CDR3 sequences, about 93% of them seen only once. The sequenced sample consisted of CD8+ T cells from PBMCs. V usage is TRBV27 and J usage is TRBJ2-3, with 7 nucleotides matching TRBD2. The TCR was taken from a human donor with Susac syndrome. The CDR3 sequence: CASSFRAGGTDTQYF. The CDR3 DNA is TGTGCCAGCAGTTTTAGGGCGGGAGGCACAGATACGCAGTATTTT.